This TCR beta chain was recovered during a study of cytomegalovirus exposure and HLA in healthy donors. 13 Jbeta primers and 60 Vbeta primers were used for the PCR. Measured with immunoSEQ multiplex PCR; TCRdb has only the in-frame clones, and not every one. The sample lists under 200,000 clones, about four fifths seen once, with around 0.52% in the top ten. This clone appeared once. From germline, CDR1 is SNHLY and CDR2 FYNNEI. The ends were cut back, 0 bases at V and 1 base at J, with 16 bases in the middle. The CDR3 runs to 19 residues. Healthy bone marrow donors supplied every sample. The sequence derives from a woman aged 50 to 60 in good health and CMV-seronegative. Sequencing was done on a sample of PBMCs. The chain joins TRBV2 to TRBJ2-6; D is undetermined. For the CDR3, the DNA is TGTGCCAGCAGTGAAGCGCTTTTACTTTCGATATCTGGGGCCAACGTCCTGACTTTC. It translates to CASSEALLLSISGANVLTF.